The T cell receptor (beta chain) described here comes from a study of blood T cells in healthy people across ages. Primers used in a second PCR of about 7 to 12 cycles were a sample-barcoded 5' primer and a J-beta primer mix. TCRdb reprocessed the 5' RACE reads with MiXCR, giving one entry per CDR3 protein. The sample holds about 1,500,000 distinct CDR3 sequences, 42% seen once. Broader study findings: Older age coincided with a roughly linear decline in TCR beta diversity per million T cells. It was held that diversity estimates obtained from one million T cells represented underestimates.

Trimming left V 4 bases short and J 4 bases short, with 11 bases between. Germline CDR1 LNHDA, CDR2 SQIVND (reference sequence). This CDR3 contains 13 residues. A remark on this clonotype: The target antigen is unknown.

The sequence was obtained from a woman aged 18-29 years in good health. Sequenced material: blood. The chain is built from TRBV19 and TRBJ2-7; D is perhaps TRBD2 (5 bases). CDR3 protein: CASSTVPGYEQYF. CDR3 DNA sequence: TGTGCCAGTAGTACCGTGCCGGGGTACGAGCAGTACTTC.